A single sample is the source of the 28 T cell receptor beta chains below, sequenced in a study of blood T cells in healthy people across ages. For the second PCR, which ran for 7 to 11 cycles, a sample-barcoded 5' primer and a J-beta primer mix were used. MiXCR was run by TCRdb on the 5' RACE reads, yielding one entry per CDR3 protein. The table lists 730,000 or so distinct CDR3 sequences, around 41% of them singletons, with 25% to 30% in the top ten. The material sequenced was blood. The receptor set was obtained from an older man in good health.

The chain uses TRBV6-1 and TRBJ2-7, with TRBD1 matching over 9 bases. CDR1 is MNHNS and CDR2 is SASEGT in the germline V gene. The CDR3 has 13 amino acids. J lost 1 base, V lost 9 bases, and 4 bases had no gene match. Here the CDR3 reads CASSGTGSYEQYF. CDR3 nucleotides: TGTGCCAGTTCCGGGACAGGGTCCTACGAGCAGTACTTC.

This clonotype came up a few times. The chain combines TRBV7-2 with TRBJ2-2; D is unresolved. Germline V gene data show CDR1 as SGHTA and CDR2 as FQGNSA. Trimming cost V 1 base and J 7 bases, with 10 bases left between them. The CDR3 has 14 amino acids. The CDR3 DNA follows: TGTGCCAGCAGCTTAGTTCAGGAAGGCGGGGAGCTGTTTTTT. Translating gives CASSLVQEGGELFF.

The chain employs TRBV20-1 and TRBJ2-5; D tentatively reads TRBD1 or TRBD2 (5 bases each). The CDR3 covers 13 residues. From germline, CDR1 is DFQATT and CDR2 SNEGSKA (reference sequence). The V end lost 2 bases, the J end lost 8 bases, and 15 bases lay between the germline ends. The CDR3 region has the DNA TGCAGTGCTAGACCCTCAGCCGGGGCAACCCAGTACTTC. It translates to CSARPSAGATQYF.

This clonotype was seen at least ten times. V is TRBV7-9 and J is TRBJ2-7; 7 bases match TRBD2. V was clipped by 4 bases and J by 6 bases; unmatched bases: 9. The CDR3 runs to 14 residues. Germline values: CDR1 SEHNR, CDR2 FQNEAQ (reference sequence). CDR3 protein: CASSWEGWNPEQYF. In DNA form, the CDR3 reads TGTGCCAGCAGCTGGGAGGGTTGGAATCCCGAGCAGTACTTC.

In this sample, this clonotype turned up once. The J gene is TRBJ1-1, the V gene TRBV7-6; 12 bases align to TRBD1. J was trimmed by 6 bases and V by 2 bases; bases with no gene match: 4. The CDR3 spans 15 residues. Germline V gene data show CDR1 as SGHVS and CDR2 as FNYEAQ. For the CDR3, the DNA is TGTGCCAGCAGCTTATCGGGACAGGGGGCCGCTGAAGCTTTCTTT. Translation: CASSLSGQGAAEAFF.

The rearrangement joins TRBV10-3 to TRBJ2-1; D is unresolved. The CDR3 spans 14 residues. Germline V lookup: CDR1 ENHRY, CDR2 SYGVKD. Trimming took off 7 bases at V and 0 bases at J, with 10 bases between the two ends. CDR3 in amino acids: CAIKVGNSYNEQFF. CDR3 DNA sequence: TGTGCCATCAAGGTGGGGAACTCCTACAATGAGCAGTTCTTC.

V and J are TRBV4-3 and TRBJ2-2; a weak D match, TRBD1 (5 bases). Germline V gives CDR1 LGHNA, CDR2 YSLEER. CDR3 length equals 15 residues. V was cut by 0 bases and J by 6 bases, with 11 bases left in between. The CDR3 region has the DNA TGCGCCAGCAGCCAAGAACGGCTAGGGGCCGGGGAGCTGTTTTTT. Amino acids: CASSQERLGAGELFF.

This clonotype was found once. This chain links TRBV20-1 with TRBJ2-2; possibly TRBD1 for D (6 bases). Germline assignment: CDR1 DFQATT and CDR2 SNEGSKA (reference sequence). CDR3 size: 12 residues. Trimming stripped 5 bases from V and 7 bases from J, with 11 bases between. The CDR3 DNA sequence: TGCAGTGCTCAGGAAGGGGGCGGGGAGCTGTTTTTT. Amino acid sequence: CSAQEGGGELFF.

The rearrangement joins TRBV13 to TRBJ2-7; 13 bases fit TRBD2. Trimming at V came to 4 bases and at J to 3 bases, leaving 6 bases not matched to a gene. The CDR3 consists of 16 residues. Germline-derived CDR1 and CDR2 are PRHDT and FYEKMQ (reference sequence). CDR3 in amino acids: CASSSRRLAGGYEQYF. The DNA of the CDR3 is TGTGCCAGCAGCTCCCGGAGACTAGCGGGGGGCTACGAGCAGTACTTC.

The genes are TRBV5-1 and TRBJ2-7; 10 nucleotides line up with TRBD2. After removal of 1 base from V and 7 bases from J, the junction contained 8 bases not matched to a gene. This CDR3 contains 15 residues. Germline V gene data show CDR1 as SGHRS and CDR2 as YFSETQ. The CDR3 nucleotides are TGCGCCAGCAGCTTGACGCTAGCGGGAGCGAGGGAGCAGTACTTC. It codes for CASSLTLAGAREQYF.

Turning to this clonotype: At one end the junction does not follow the germline gene, possibly because of a read error. The CDR3 region is CASSLDLRQNTEAFF. The CDR3 coding sequence is TGTGCCAGCAGTTTAGATCTTCGGCAGAACACTGAAGCTTTCTTT. V and J are TRBV11-2 and TRBJ1-1; no reliable D call. There are 15 residues in the CDR3. Germline V gene lookup returns CDR1 SGHAT and CDR2 FQNNGV.

Only a few counts were recorded for this clonotype. The chain uses TRBV6-1 and TRBJ2-3, with 7 bases fitting TRBD1. Germline values: CDR1 MNHNS, CDR2 SASEGT. Trimming took 5 bases from V and 2 from J; bases not matched to a gene: 13. CDR3 length: 17 residues. The CDR3 DNA is TGTGCCAGCAGTCAGCGCCCTGGACAGGCTTTCACAGATACGCAGTATTTT. It is translated as CASSQRPGQAFTDTQYF.

The rearrangement uses TRBV5-5 and TRBJ2-3, with TRBD1 matching over 10 bases. CDR1 is SGHKS, CDR2 YYEKEE, per germline (reference sequence). V trimming: 4 bases; J trimming: 6 bases; junction bases outside the gene matches: 11. This CDR3 spans 16 amino acids. The CDR3 DNA follows: TGTGCCAGCAGCGTCACCGGGACAGGGGCTGTTGATACGCAGTATTTT. Translation: CASSVTGTGAVDTQYF.

The sample holds a few counts of this clonotype. The CDR3 spells CSARRSSLYEQYF. The CDR3 bases are TGCAGTGCTCGGAGGTCTAGCTTGTACGAGCAGTACTTC. The chain has TRBV20-1 and TRBJ2-7; maybe TRBD2 (5 bases). The CDR3 has 13 residues. The germline V gene has CDR1 DFQATT and CDR2 SNEGSKA (reference sequence). Trimming removed 5 bases from V and 4 bases from J, with 15 bases in between.

J is TRBJ2-5 and V is TRBV10-2; 8 positions match TRBD2. The CDR3 runs to 16 residues. V was pared by 2 bases and J by 1 base, with 6 bases of the junction left unmatched. Germline V CDR1 and CDR2: WSHSY, SAAADI. This CDR3 is CASSEGVAGTQETQYF. CDR3 nucleotide sequence: TGCGCCAGCAGTGAGGGGGTAGCGGGAACCCAAGAGACCCAGTACTTC.

This clonotype appeared a few times. The chain uses TRBV10-3 and TRBJ1-5; weak D call: TRBD1 (5 bases). V lost 2 bases, J lost 5 bases, and 16 bases lay in between. Germline CDR1 is ENHRY and CDR2 is SYGVKD. The CDR3 is made up of 16 amino acids. CDR3 in DNA: TGTGCCATCAGTGAGAGGATGACTGGGGGTTATCAGCCCCAGCATTTT. This translates into CAISERMTGGYQPQHF.

Only one count was recorded for this clonotype. The CDR3 here is CSPGGRYEQYF. The CDR3, as DNA: TGCAGCCCTGGGGGACGTTACGAGCAGTACTTC. This chain uses TRBV20-1 with TRBJ2-5; the D gene could be TRBD1 or TRBD2 (5 bases each). The J call could be wrong; TRBJ2-7 is a better fit for the DNA end. Germline V gene lookup returns CDR1 DFQATT and CDR2 SNEGSKA (reference sequence). The CDR3 has 11 amino acids.

This clonotype was counted a few times. This chain joins TRBV7-8 and TRBJ2-1, with 8 bases matching TRBD2. Per the germline V gene, CDR1 is SGHVS and CDR2 is FQNEAQ. The CDR3 consists of 16 residues. After removal of 6 bases from V and 7 bases from J, the junction contained 14 bases not matched to a gene. The CDR3 coding sequence is TGTGCCAGCAGTTCGACAGCGGGGGCTGCCCAGAATGAGCAGTTCTTC. It codes for CASSSTAGAAQNEQFF.

The V call is TRBV15, the J call TRBJ2-3; D gene uncertain. V was clipped by 0 bases and J by 2 bases, with 12 bases between them. The germline gives CDR1 LNHNV, CDR2 YYDKDF (reference sequence). The CDR3 consists of 16 residues. In DNA, the CDR3 is TGTGCCACCAGCAGAGATTGGGCAGCGACCACAGATACGCAGTATTTT. As protein: CATSRDWAATTDTQYF.

The rearrangement links TRBV2 to TRBJ2-3, with no clear D. The V end lost 3 bases, the J end lost 5 bases, and 15 bases lay between the germline ends. This CDR3 contains 15 residues. Germline CDR1 SNHLY, CDR2 FYNNEI. DNA of the CDR3: TGTGCCAGCAGTGACGCGGCAGGAGCGAGAGATACGCAGTATTTT. The encoded protein is CASSDAAGARDTQYF.

The V gene is TRBV7-9, the J gene TRBJ1-5, with 10 bases identical to TRBD1. Germline CDR1 SEHNR, CDR2 FQNEAQ (reference sequence). V shed 5 bases and J 6 bases; nucleotides not matched to a gene: 10. The CDR3 loop spans 16 amino acids. CDR3: CASSPADRGLVQPQHF. The CDR3 nucleotides read TGTGCCAGCAGCCCCGCCGACAGGGGGCTAGTTCAGCCCCAGCATTTT.

In its sample, this clonotype was seen once. J is TRBJ1-5 and V is TRBV6-4; D ambiguous. The germline gives CDR1 MRHNA, CDR2 SNTAGT. The CDR3 has 14 amino acids. V lost 6 bases and J 4 bases, leaving 13 bases between the germline ends. The CDR3 loop reads CASRGIRPNQPQHF. CDR3 in DNA: TGTGCCAGCAGGGGGATCAGGCCTAATCAGCCCCAGCATTTT.

Details on this clonotype: Possible read error: a much larger clone is one base away. The chain has TRBV27 and TRBJ2-4, with a possible D match to TRBD1 (6 bases). The J call may be mistaken, given a closer DNA end match to TRBJ2-7. Germline assignment: CDR1 MNHEY and CDR2 SMNVEV (reference sequence). The CDR3 has 14 amino acids. The CDR3: CASSPRQATYEQYF. Here the CDR3 DNA reads TGTGCCAGCAGTCCCCGACAGGCCACCTACGAGCAGTACTTC.

This clonotype was seen at least ten times. The chain has TRBV20-1 and TRBJ2-5, with D perhaps matching TRBD1 (5 bases). Trimming stripped 6 bases from V and 2 bases from J, with 13 bases between. The CDR3 sequence is 13 residues long. CDR1 and CDR2 (germline): DFQATT, SNEGSKA (reference sequence). CDR3 region: CSAPPRTQETQYF. CDR3 nucleotide sequence: TGCAGTGCGCCCCCTAGGACACAAGAGACCCAGTACTTC.

Only a few counts were recorded for this clonotype. V is TRBV12-3 or TRBV12-4 and J is TRBJ2-1, with TRBD2 matching 12 bases. The CDR3 has 16 amino acids. The J segment lost 0 bases and the V segment lost 6 bases, leaving 3 bases of the junction unmatched. In DNA, the CDR3 is TGTGCCAGCAGAGGACTAGCGGGAAACTCCTACAATGAGCAGTTCTTC. It yields the protein CASRGLAGNSYNEQFF.

This clonotype was found a few times. CDR3 protein: CASSVDNGYGYTF. DNA of the CDR3: TGTGCCAGCAGCGTAGACAATGGGTATGGCTACACCTTC. The V gene is TRBV9, the J gene TRBJ1-2; no firm D call. The CDR3 consists of 13 residues. The germline V and J ends were trimmed by 0 bases and 5 bases, with 8 bases remaining between them. Germline CDR1 is SGDLS and CDR2 is YYNGEE.

The rearrangement joins TRBV7-6 to TRBJ1-4; D gene unclear. Trimming cost V 5 bases and J 6 bases, with 13 bases left between them. CDR1 SGHVS and CDR2 FNYEAQ come from the germline V gene. The CDR3 runs 14 residues. In nucleotides, the CDR3 is TGTGCCAGCAGCCGAGACCTGGCGGATGAAAAACTGTTTTTT. Translation: CASSRDLADEKLFF.

Remarks on this clonotype: With a much larger clone just one base away, this may be a read error. The chain joins TRBV12-5 to TRBJ2-1; D gene uncertain. Germline V gene lookup returns CDR1 LGHNT and CDR2 FRNRAP. This CDR3 has 11 residues. The CDR3 bases are TGTGCTAGGGGTTTGTACTATGAGCAGTTCTTC. It encodes CARGLYYEQFF.